This record looks at one TCR beta chain sequence and its context. No antigen is known for it. This CDR3 is 18 amino acids long. Germline V gene data show CDR1 as MGHRA and CDR2 as YSYEKL. The data were taken from a study of blood T cells in healthy people across ages. At the level of the study: About one barcoded beta molecule per two T cells came from capture by template switching.

The use of a sample-barcoded 5' primer and a J-beta primer mix characterized a second PCR of about 7 to 12 cycles. The yield of each sample was at least 2.5 million CDR3-containing paired-end reads. Each CDR3 protein is one row after TCRdb ran MiXCR on the 5' RACE reads. The table has 1.5 million to 2 million distinct CDR3 sequences, around 48% seen once. Study-level points and caveats: There was no known CMV status for donors, so expanded clonotype changes were possibly confounded.

Sample: blood. The clonotype comes from a woman in her forties in good health. The genes are TRBV4-1 and TRBJ2-5; the match to TRBD1 covers 7 bases. The better agreement between TRBJ2-7 and the DNA end casts doubt on the J call. The CDR3 DNA sequence: TGCGCCAGCAGCCAAGAAGTTAAGAGGGGACAGAACTCCTACGAGCAGTACTTC. Translating gives CASSQEVKRGQNSYEQYF.